A selection of T cell receptor beta chains follows, all from one sample in a study of blood T cell repertoires in COVID-19. The method was immunoSEQ multiplex PCR; TCRdb's version includes in-frame clones alone and lacks a portion of them. The sample carries hundreds of thousands of clones, over 70% recorded once. Input material: peripheral blood. These receptor sequences come from a woman older than 75 with acute or convalescent COVID-19. Both conserved end residues are part of each CDR3. The D gene is left open where the match is weak. Rows give clone size only sometimes, using once, few, many, or a class for an expanded clone.

TRBJ2-7	TRBD2	.	TRBV5-6	TGTGCCAGCAGCTGGCGGGGGAGGGCCTTTTACGAGCAGTACTTC	CASSWRGRAFYEQYF
TRBJ2-3	TRBD1	.	TRBV25-1	TGTGCCAGCGGACAGGGGACTCCCACAGATACGCAGTATTTT	CASGQGTPTDTQYF
TRBJ2-7	TRBD2	.	TRBV30	TGTGCCTGGAGCTCGTCAGGACTAGCCTCCGAGCAGTACTTC	CAWSSSGLASEQYF
TRBJ2-1	.	.	TRBV6-1	TGTGCCAGCAGTGAGGCCTCGTACAATGAGCAGTTCTTC	CASSEASYNEQFF
TRBJ2-1	.	.	TRBV12-3/TRBV12-4	TGTGCCAGCAGTTTAGCGTGGGGCGATCCTGAGTTCTTC	CASSLAWGDPEFF
TRBJ1-1	TRBD1	few	TRBV6-5	TGTGCCAGCTCAGAATACAGGGGGATGAACACTGAAGCTTTCTTT	CASSEYRGMNTEAFF
TRBJ1-6	.	.	TRBV10-1	TGCGCCAGCAGTGAGGGGGGAGGCGGGAATTCACCCCTCCACTTT	CASSEGGGGNSPLHF
TRBJ1-2	TRBD1	.	TRBV27	TGTGCCAGCAGTCCCTGGACAGGGGATGAGGCTAACTATGGCTACACCTTC	CASSPWTGDEANYGYTF
TRBJ2-3	.	.	TRBV9	TGTGCCAGCAGCGGAGAAATAAATCTTAGCACAGATACGCAGTATTTT	CASSGEINLSTDTQYF
TRBJ1-3	.	.	TRBV6-5	TGTGCCAGCAGCGAGGCGGGAGCTGGAAACACCATATATTTT	CASSEAGAGNTIYF
TRBJ2-7	TRBD2	.	TRBV25-1	TGTGCCAGCAGCTCAACTAGCGGGAGGGCCCCGTACGAGCAGTACTTC	CASSSTSGRAPYEQYF
TRBJ2-3	TRBD2	.	TRBV6-5	TGTGCCAGCAGCAGACTAGCGGGCACAGATACGCAGTATTTT	CASSRLAGTDTQYF
TRBJ1-1	.	.	TRBV3-1/TRBV3-2	TGTGCCAGCAGCCACTTCCGGGACATCCGCCTGAACACTGAAGCTTTCTTT	CASSHFRDIRLNTEAFF
TRBJ1-1	TRBD1	.	TRBV5-8	TGTGCCAGCAGCACACAGGGGTGGAAAGCTTTCTTT	CASSTQGWKAFF
TRBJ1-3	.	.	TRBV29-1	TGCAGCGTTGGAGCAGGGGCGTATGGAAACACCATATATTTT	CSVGAGAYGNTIYF
TRBJ2-1	TRBD1	.	TRBV5-1	TGCGCCAGCAGCCCCGACAGGGGGCGCGTGAATGAGCAGTTCTTC	CASSPDRGRVNEQFF
TRBJ2-3	TRBD1	.	TRBV27	TGTGCCAGCAGTCTCCTTCCGGGACAGGGTATGCGATTAGATACGCAGTATTTT	CASSLLPGQGMRLDTQYF
TRBJ1-1	.	once	TRBV7-9	TGTGCCAGCAGCGGGTGGAGCACTGAAGCTTTCTTT	CASSGWSTEAFF
TRBJ1-1	.	.	TRBV7-9	TGTGCCAGCAGCTTAGGACGGGTCCAGGCTTTCTTT	CASSLGRVQAFF
TRBJ2-5	TRBD2	.	TRBV10-2	TGCGCCAGCAGTGAGTCGAGGAGCGGGGTTTGGACCCAGTACTTC	CASSESRSGVWTQYF
TRBJ2-3	.	.	TRBV5-6	TGTGCCAGCAGCTTAGGACAGACAGATACGCAGTATTTT	CASSLGQTDTQYF
TRBJ2-7	TRBD2	.	TRBV28	TGTGCCAGCAGTTTAATAGCGGGAGGGGCGCAGTACTTC	CASSLIAGGAQYF
TRBJ2-1	TRBD1	.	TRBV11-2	TGTGCCAGCAGCCGGGCTGGGGACAGGTCCTACAATGAGCAGTTCTTC	CASSRAGDRSYNEQFF
TRBJ1-1	TRBD1	.	TRBV23-1	TGCGCCAGCAGGCCGCGCAGGGGGAAATTCTTT	CASRPRRGKFF
TRBJ2-2	TRBD1	.	TRBV11-2	TGTGCCAGCAGCTTAGAGGGACAGCGGACCGGGGAGCTGTTTTTT	CASSLEGQRTGELFF
TRBJ1-1	.	few	TRBV2	TGTGCCAGCAGTGCAGGGGTGAACACTGAAGCTTTCTTT	CASSAGVNTEAFF
TRBJ1-1	.	.	TRBV27	TGTGCCAGCAGCCTTGGGGCGTGGGGACACTATCGAGCTTTCTTT	CASSLGAWGHYRAFF
TRBJ1-6	.	.	TRBV6-4	TGTGCCAGCAGACAGGGCCCTAATTCACCCCTCCACTTT	CASRQGPNSPLHF
TRBJ2-7	TRBD2	.	TRBV28	TGTGCCAGCAGTTCGGGACTAGCGGGTGATTCCTACGAGCAGTACTTC	CASSSGLAGDSYEQYF
TRBJ2-5	.	few	TRBV2	TGTGCCAGCAGTGAAGACGGGGTTGGGACCCAGTACTTC	CASSEDGVGTQYF
TRBJ1-1	TRBD1	.	TRBV6-1	TGTGCCAGCAACTCGGACAGGGGACTTGAAGCTTTCTTT	CASNSDRGLEAFF
TRBJ1-5	TRBD1	.	TRBV5-1	TGCGCCAGCAGACAGGGGGGCGATGAGATTCAGCCCCAGCATTTT	CASRQGGDEIQPQHF
TRBJ1-2	.	once	TRBV14	TGTGCCAGCAGCCAAGAACCAGGGTCGGACTATGGCTACACCTTC	CASSQEPGSDYGYTF
TRBJ2-2	TRBD1	.	TRBV4-2	TGTGCCAGCAGCCTCGGGACAGCGAACACCGGGGAGCTGTTTTTT	CASSLGTANTGELFF
TRBJ1-4	TRBD1	once	TRBV4-1	TGCGCCAGCAGCCAGACCCGGGACAGGGGCTCCCGGGGGGAACTGTTTTTT	CASSQTRDRGSRGELFF
TRBJ2-1	.	.	TRBV7-3	TGTGCCAGCAGCTTAGATTTTGCCCGGGTGGGAGCTGGCTACAATGAGCAGTTCTTC	CASSLDFARVGAGYNEQFF
TRBJ2-3	TRBD2	.	TRBV2	TGTGCCAGCAGTGATAGACTAGCGGGAGAAGATACGCAGTATTTT	CASSDRLAGEDTQYF
TRBJ1-4	.	.	TRBV6-1	TGTGCCAGCAGTGAAGACAGGGTTAGGGAAAAACTGTTTTTT	CASSEDRVREKLFF
TRBJ2-6	.	.	TRBV10-3	TGTGCCATCACCTCGGGGACTGGGGCCAACGTCCTGACTTTC	CAITSGTGANVLTF
TRBJ1-2	.	once	TRBV15	TGTGCCACCAGCAGAGAGTTGCAGGATGGCTACACCTTC	CATSRELQDGYTF
TRBJ2-3	.	.	TRBV4-1	TGCGCCAGCAGCCAAGACGGGCGACTAGGTCAAGATACGCAGTATTTT	CASSQDGRLGQDTQYF